These 25 T cell receptor beta chains originate from one sample sequenced in a study of T-cell reconstitution after alpha-beta-depleted transplantation in children. Unique molecular identifiers were used in preparing the TCRbeta library. Each CDR3 protein gets one entry after TCRdb re-called the PCR reads with MiXCR. The table lists about 200,000 distinct CDR3 sequences, about 7% of them singletons. Sequenced material: PBMCs, taken before TCRalphabeta/CD19-depleted stem cell transplant. The source is a boy younger than 10 with acute lymphoblastic leukemia, due to receive a stem cell transplant.

In its sample, this clonotype was seen a few times. The chain recombines TRBV6-5 with TRBJ2-6, with TRBD1 matching 7 bases. Trimming removed 6 bases from V and 9 bases from J; junction bases left unmatched: 5. The CDR3 is 13 amino acids. The germline V gene has CDR1 MNHEY and CDR2 SVGAGI. CDR3 residues: CASRKTGSNVLTF. CDR3 bases: TGTGCCAGCAGAAAGACAGGGAGCAACGTCCTGACTTTC.

Only a few counts were recorded for this clonotype. The chain uses TRBV5-5 and TRBJ2-7, with TRBD2 identical over 8 bases. The CDR3 has 14 residues. The junction had 8 bases not matched to a gene; V was cut back by 4 bases and J by 5 bases. CDR1 and CDR2 from the germline V gene are SGHKS and YYEKEE (reference sequence). CDR3 residues: CASSPEGLVDEQYF. In DNA, the CDR3 is TGTGCCAGCAGCCCAGAGGGACTAGTCGACGAGCAGTACTTC. The full variable domain, in which reference TRBV5-5 and TRBJ2-7 provide the parts outside the CDR3, is DAGVTQSPTHLIKTRGQQVTLRCSPISGHKSVSWYQQVLGQGPQFIFQYYEKEERGRGNFPDRFSARQFPNYSSELNVNALLLGDSALYLCASSPEGLVDEQYFGPGTRLTVT.

This clonotype was seen many times. The chain joins TRBV7-2 to TRBJ2-1, with D uncertain. The CDR3 spans 13 residues. V lost 2 bases to trimming and J lost 6 bases, with 8 bases between them. Germline assignment: CDR1 SGHTA and CDR2 FQGNSA. In DNA form, the CDR3 reads TGTGCCAGCAGCTTATTAGCTGCCAATGAGCAGTTCTTC. This codes for CASSLLAANEQFF.

This clonotype was recorded many times. The J gene is TRBJ1-2, the V gene TRBV6-4; no firm D call. Germline CDR1 is MRHNA and CDR2 is SNTAGT. Trimming removed 0 bases at V and 3 bases at J, with 14 bases between. The length of the CDR3 is 16 residues. Here the CDR3 DNA reads TGTGCCAGCAGTGACTCATGGTCCCCGGATTACTATGGCTACACCTTC. This codes for CASSDSWSPDYYGYTF.

This clonotype appeared many times. The genes are TRBV29-1 and TRBJ1-1; D is unresolved. Trimming shortened V by 3 bases and J by 0 bases, and 11 bases separated the two germline ends. The length of the CDR3 is 14 residues. In germline, CDR1 is SQVTM, CDR2 ANQGSEA. The CDR3 nucleotides are TGCAGCGTTGAGGAGGGAGGGTTGAACACTGAAGCTTTCTTT. It encodes CSVEEGGLNTEAFF.

In its sample, this clonotype was seen many times. This chain joins TRBV10-2 and TRBJ1-5, with D tentatively TRBD1 (6 bases). V lost 7 bases and J 1 base, leaving 8 bases between the germline ends. The CDR3 spans 13 residues. The germline V gene has CDR1 WSHSY and CDR2 SAAADI. The CDR3 protein is CASKGGSNQPQHF. DNA for the CDR3: TGCGCCAGCAAGGGGGGAAGCAATCAGCCCCAGCATTTT.

This clonotype came up many times. The chain recombines TRBV7-2 with TRBJ2-7; TRBD2 agrees at 12 bases. The germline CDR1 and CDR2 sequences are SGHTA and FQGNSA. J gave up 3 bases and V 1 base, and 4 bases lay outside the gene matches. There are 16 residues in the CDR3. CDR3 sequence reads: CASSLGGLAGRYEQYF. The CDR3 DNA reads as TGTGCCAGCAGCTTAGGTGGACTAGCGGGGCGCTACGAGCAGTACTTC.

This clonotype was counted between two and nine times. This chain joins TRBV2 and TRBJ1-2; possible D gene TRBD1, 5 bases. The CDR3 runs to 15 residues. CDR1 is SNHLY and CDR2 is FYNNEI in the germline V gene. Trimming pared 4 bases from V and 1 base from J, leaving 13 bases between. The CDR3 region is CASSGEGDRNYGYTF. In DNA form, the CDR3 reads TGTGCCAGCAGTGGGGAAGGGGATCGTAACTATGGCTACACCTTC.

The gene calls are TRBV2 and TRBJ2-1; D is possibly TRBD1 or TRBD2 (5 bases each). This CDR3 is built from 12 residues. Germline V gene lookup returns CDR1 SNHLY and CDR2 FYNNEI. V was clipped by 4 bases and J by 10 bases, with 11 bases between them. In nucleotides, the CDR3 is TGTGCCAGCAGTGGGGACCCTCAAGAGCAGTTCTTC. Protein: CASSGDPQEQFF.

This clonotype has a single count. This may stem from a read error, because a much larger clone lies one nucleotide away. The chain links TRBV10-3 to TRBJ2-3, with TRBD1 matching 7 bases. With V trimmed by 8 bases and J by 7 bases, 15 bases remained unmatched. The CDR3 extends over 15 amino acids. The V gene's germline CDR1 is ENHRY and CDR2 SYGVKD. CDR3 nucleotides: TGTGCCATCGACGGGACCGGGCAGGGGGTACATACGCAGTATTTT. Amino acid sequence: CAIDGTGQGVHTQYF.

On this clonotype itself: A much more abundant neighbour one base away suggests this may be a read error. The chain recombines TRBV29-1 with TRBJ2-7; D possibly matches TRBD1 or TRBD2 (5 bases each). V dropped 8 bases and J dropped 0 bases, with 17 bases sitting between them. The CDR3 loop spans 14 amino acids. Germline-derived CDR1 and CDR2 are SQVTM and ANQGSEA. This chain's CDR3 is CSIARKGSSYEQYF. The CDR3, as DNA: TGCAGCATTGCCCGGAAGGGGAGCTCCTACGAGCAGTACTTC.

This clonotype was found many times. This rearrangement joins TRBV28 to TRBJ2-7; D is ambiguous. CDR1 MDHEN and CDR2 SYDVKM come from the germline V gene. The CDR3 totals 15 residues. Between the trimmed V and J ends, which lost 6 bases and 3 bases, there was a span of 18 bases. Written as DNA, the CDR3 is TGTGCCAGCAGGCTGACCAATTCTCCCTTCTACGAGCAGTACTTC. Its protein product is CASRLTNSPFYEQYF.

This clonotype has at least ten counts. This chain connects TRBV7-9 to TRBJ2-7; D is tentatively TRBD1 or TRBD2 (5 bases each). This CDR3 is 12 amino acids long. V lost 3 bases and J 6 bases, leaving 9 bases between the germline ends. Germline-derived CDR1 and CDR2 are SEHNR and FQNEAQ (reference sequence). The CDR3: CASSLRGVEQYF. The CDR3 region has the DNA TGTGCCAGCAGCTTGAGAGGGGTCGAGCAGTACTTC.

This clonotype has a count of ten or more. The chain carries TRBV7-9 and TRBJ2-2; 9 nucleotides match TRBD2. V gave up 7 bases and J gave up 4 bases; unmatched junction bases: 13. Per germline, CDR1 SEHNR and CDR2 FQNEAQ (reference sequence). The CDR3 consists of 17 residues. In DNA, the CDR3 is TGTGCCAGCAAGCATAGCGGGGGAGCCCCAAGCACCGGGGAGCTGTTTTTT. It is translated as CASKHSGGAPSTGELFF.

This clonotype was recorded many times. This chain connects TRBV5-1 to TRBJ2-1, with TRBD1 matching 8 bases. The CDR3 loop spans 12 amino acids. J lost 12 bases, V lost 0 bases, and 2 bases had no gene match. CDR1 SGHRS and CDR2 YFSETQ come from the germline V gene. The CDR3 DNA reads as TGCGCCAGCAGCTTGGGACAGGGGATGCAGTTCTTC. Translated, it gives CASSLGQGMQFF. The full variable domain, its missing parts supplied by reference TRBV5-1 and TRBJ2-1, is KAGVTQTPRYLIKTRGQQVTLSCSPISGHRSVSWYQQTPGQGLQFLFEYFSETQRNKGNFPGRFSGRQFSNSRSEMNVSTLELGDSALYLCASSLGQGMQFFGPGTRLTVL.

Relative to its sample, this clonotype is medium-sized. The rearrangement links TRBV29-1 to TRBJ2-5, with 7 bases lining up with TRBD1. Germline V gene lookup returns CDR1 SQVTM and CDR2 ANQGSEA. V shed 1 base and J 4 bases; nucleotides not matched to a gene: 6. The CDR3 has 14 residues. For the CDR3, the DNA is TGCAGCGTTGAAGGACAGGGAGTTGGAGAGACCCAGTACTTC. This gives the protein CSVEGQGVGETQYF.

In its sample, this clonotype was seen many times. The chain joins TRBV7-2 to TRBJ2-3; D not certain. This CDR3 spans 13 amino acids. Germline V gives CDR1 SGHTA, CDR2 FQGNSA. Trimming left V 1 base short and J 6 bases short, with 8 bases between. CDR3 sequence (DNA): TGTGCCAGCAGCTTAGGCCTCGGGGATACGCAGTATTTT. Its protein is CASSLGLGDTQYF. Combining the CDR3 with reference TRBV7-2 and TRBJ2-3 gives the whole variable domain GAGVSQSPSNKVTEKGKDVELRCDPISGHTALYWYRQSLGQGLEFLIYFQGNSAPDKSGLPSDRFSAERTGGSVSTLTIQRTQQEDSAVYLCASSLGLGDTQYFGPGTRLTVL.

This clonotype was seen many times. V and J are TRBV20-1 and TRBJ2-5, with D tentatively TRBD2 (5 bases). Germline values: CDR1 DFQATT, CDR2 SNEGSKA (reference sequence). Trimming left V 2 bases short and J 0 bases short, with 10 bases between. The CDR3 spans 14 residues. CDR3 region: CSARNWRDQETQYF. DNA of the CDR3: TGCAGTGCTAGAAACTGGCGGGACCAAGAGACCCAGTACTTC.

The V and J genes are TRBV28 and TRBJ2-5; D gene ambiguous. The V and J ends lost 3 bases and 5 bases respectively, with 10 bases between them. This CDR3 has 13 amino acids. Germline CDR1 MDHEN, CDR2 SYDVKM. The CDR3 is CASSFPGSETQYF. CDR3 in DNA: TGTGCCAGCAGTTTCCCCGGCTCGGAGACCCAGTACTTC.

This rearrangement joins TRBV6-5 to TRBJ2-7, with unresolved D. Germline V lookup: CDR1 MNHEY, CDR2 SVGAGI. The CDR3 runs 13 residues. Trimming pared 8 bases from V and 3 bases from J, leaving 14 bases between. This CDR3 is CASVRDSRYEQYF. The DNA of the CDR3 is TGTGCCAGCGTTAGAGACTCCCGCTACGAGCAGTACTTC.

This clonotype was counted at least ten times. This chain uses TRBV20-1 with TRBJ2-3; D might be TRBD1 or TRBD2, each matching 6 bases. V gave up 2 bases and J gave up 1 base, with 19 bases separating them. The CDR3 has 17 residues. Germline V gives CDR1 DFQATT, CDR2 SNEGSKA (reference sequence). CDR3 DNA sequence: TGCAGTGCTAGAAGGGGGGCAGGGAGACGAGGCACAGATACGCAGTATTTT. It translates to CSARRGAGRRGTDTQYF.

This clonotype was detected ten times or more. V usage is TRBV9 and J usage is TRBJ2-1; D is unclear. Trimming took off 0 bases at V and 10 bases at J, with 14 bases between the two ends. The CDR3 is 14 amino acids. Germline V gene data show CDR1 as SGDLS and CDR2 as YYNGEE. The CDR3 loop reads CASSVARSLGEQFF. DNA for the CDR3: TGTGCCAGCAGCGTAGCTCGCAGCCTTGGGGAGCAGTTCTTC.

The gene calls are TRBV20-1 and TRBJ1-1; D ambiguous. Germline loops: CDR1 DFQATT, CDR2 SNEGSKA (reference sequence). This CDR3 contains 12 residues. Trimming left V 0 bases short and J 6 bases short, with 8 bases between. CDR3 nucleotide sequence: TGCAGTGCTAGAGAATGGCTTGCTGAAGCTTTCTTT. Protein sequence: CSAREWLAEAFF.

This clonotype was seen at least ten times. This chain links TRBV2 with TRBJ1-6; TRBD1 aligns across 8 bases. V was pared by 4 bases and J by 9 bases, with 5 bases of the junction left unmatched. Germline loops: CDR1 SNHLY, CDR2 FYNNEI. This CDR3 comprises 14 residues. The CDR3 reads CASSASQGGSPLHF. CDR3 sequence (DNA): TGTGCCAGCAGTGCATCACAGGGGGGTTCACCCCTCCACTTT.

This clonotype was seen repeatedly, ten times or more. The chain couples TRBV9 to TRBJ2-3, with D possibly TRBD1 on 6 matching bases. Germline-derived CDR1 and CDR2 are SGDLS and YYNGEE. This CDR3 comprises 17 residues. Trimming took off 0 bases at V and 4 bases at J, with 18 bases between the two ends. CDR3 amino acids: CASSVDPTGLVADTQYF. The CDR3 coding sequence is TGTGCCAGCAGCGTAGACCCTACAGGGCTCGTAGCAGATACGCAGTATTTT.